The clone carrying this TCR beta chain was seen a few times. The sample is drawn from a study of blood T cell dynamics during melanoma immunotherapy. Germline-derived CDR1 and CDR2 are MGHRA and YSYEKL. This CDR3 has 14 residues. With 2 bases removed from V and 7 bases from J, the gap between germline ends came to 12 bases. Profiling relied on immunoSEQ multiplex PCR, and the TCRdb table lists in-frame clones only, not all of them. Of 9,100 or so clones in the sample, 80% to 90% were seen once. Time point reported: pre-treatment baseline. The rearrangement joins TRBV4-1 to TRBJ1-5; D gene uncertain. The receptor comes from a human donor with melanoma. Sequenced here: blood, sampled from a patient treated with checkpoint blockade. The CDR3 here is CASSQIGWIQPQHF. CDR3 coding DNA: TGCGCCAGCAGCCAAATAGGGTGGATACAGCCCCAGCATTTT.